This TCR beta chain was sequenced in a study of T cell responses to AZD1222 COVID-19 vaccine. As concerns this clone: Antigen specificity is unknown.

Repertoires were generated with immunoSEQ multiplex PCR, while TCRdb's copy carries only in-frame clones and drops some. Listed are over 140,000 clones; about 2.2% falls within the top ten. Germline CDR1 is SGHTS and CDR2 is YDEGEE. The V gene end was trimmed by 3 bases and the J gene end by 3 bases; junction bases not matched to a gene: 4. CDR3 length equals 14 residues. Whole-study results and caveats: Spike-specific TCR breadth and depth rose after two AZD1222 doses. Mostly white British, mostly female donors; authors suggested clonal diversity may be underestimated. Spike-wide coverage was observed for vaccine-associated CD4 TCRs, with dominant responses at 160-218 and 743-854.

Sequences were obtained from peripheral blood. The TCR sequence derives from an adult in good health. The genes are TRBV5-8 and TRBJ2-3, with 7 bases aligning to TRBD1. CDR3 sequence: CASSWRTGTDTQYF. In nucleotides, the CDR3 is TGTGCCAGCAGCTGGAGGACAGGAACAGATACGCAGTATTTT.